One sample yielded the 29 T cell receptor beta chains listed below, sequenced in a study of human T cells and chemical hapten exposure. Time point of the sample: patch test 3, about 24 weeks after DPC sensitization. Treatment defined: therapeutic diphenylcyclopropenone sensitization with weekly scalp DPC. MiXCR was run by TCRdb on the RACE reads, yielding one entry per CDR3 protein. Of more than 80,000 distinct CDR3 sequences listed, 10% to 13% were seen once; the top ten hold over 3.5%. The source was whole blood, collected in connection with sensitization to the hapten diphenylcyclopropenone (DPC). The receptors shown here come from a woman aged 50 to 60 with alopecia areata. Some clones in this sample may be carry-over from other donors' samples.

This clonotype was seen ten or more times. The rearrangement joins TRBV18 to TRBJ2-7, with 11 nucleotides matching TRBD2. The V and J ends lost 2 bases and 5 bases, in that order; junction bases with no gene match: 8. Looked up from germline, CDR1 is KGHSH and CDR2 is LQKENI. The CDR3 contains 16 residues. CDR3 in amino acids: CASSPDTSGSFHEQYF. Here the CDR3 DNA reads TGTGCCAGCTCACCAGACACTAGCGGGAGTTTCCACGAGCAGTACTTC.

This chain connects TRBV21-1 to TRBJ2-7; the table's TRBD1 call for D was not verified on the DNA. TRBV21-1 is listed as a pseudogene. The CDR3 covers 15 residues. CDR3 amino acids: CASSTLRQGIYEQYF. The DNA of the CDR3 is TGTGCCAGCAGCACACTCCGACAGGGTATCTACGAGCAGTACTTC.

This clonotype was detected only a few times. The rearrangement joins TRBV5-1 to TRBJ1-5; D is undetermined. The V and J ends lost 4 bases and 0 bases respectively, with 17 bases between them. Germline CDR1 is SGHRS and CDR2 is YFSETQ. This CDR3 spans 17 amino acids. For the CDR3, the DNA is TGCGCCAGCAGCCCTATTCGGGTCCAAGATAGCAATCAGCCCCAGCATTTT. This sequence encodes CASSPIRVQDSNQPQHF.

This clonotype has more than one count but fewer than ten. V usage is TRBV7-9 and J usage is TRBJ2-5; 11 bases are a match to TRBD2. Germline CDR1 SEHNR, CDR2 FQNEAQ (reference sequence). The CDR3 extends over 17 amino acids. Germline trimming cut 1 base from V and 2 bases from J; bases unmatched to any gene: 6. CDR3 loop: CASSLGLAGGPQETQYF. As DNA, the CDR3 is TGTGCCAGCAGCTTAGGGTTAGCGGGAGGGCCTCAAGAGACCCAGTACTTC. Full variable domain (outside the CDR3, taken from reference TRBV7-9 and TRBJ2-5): DTGVSQNPRHKITKRGQNVTFRCDPISEHNRLYWYRQTLGQGPEFLTYFQNEAQLEKSRLLSDRFSAERPKGSFSTLEIQRTEQGDSAMYLCASSLGLAGGPQETQYFGPGTRLLVL.

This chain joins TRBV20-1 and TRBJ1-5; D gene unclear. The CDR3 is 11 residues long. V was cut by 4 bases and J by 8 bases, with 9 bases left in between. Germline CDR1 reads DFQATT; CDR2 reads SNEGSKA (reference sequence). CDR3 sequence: CSATALEPQHF. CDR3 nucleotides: TGCAGTGCTACTGCTCTCGAGCCCCAGCATTTT.

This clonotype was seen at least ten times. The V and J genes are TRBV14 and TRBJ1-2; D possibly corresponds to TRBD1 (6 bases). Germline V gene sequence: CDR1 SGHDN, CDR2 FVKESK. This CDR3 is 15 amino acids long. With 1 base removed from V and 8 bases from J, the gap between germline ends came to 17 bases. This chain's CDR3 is CASSQAVGGIGGYTF. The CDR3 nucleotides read TGTGCCAGCAGCCAAGCTGTAGGGGGTATTGGCGGCTACACCTTC.

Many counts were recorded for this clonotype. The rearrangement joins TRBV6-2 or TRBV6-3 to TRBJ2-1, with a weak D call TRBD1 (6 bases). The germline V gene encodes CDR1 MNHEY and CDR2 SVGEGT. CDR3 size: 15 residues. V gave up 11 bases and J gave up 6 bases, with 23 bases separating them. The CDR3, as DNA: TGTGCCTCCCGCCCACGGACAGTAACTACCAATGAGCAGTTCTTC. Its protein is CASRPRTVTTNEQFF.

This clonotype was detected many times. Here the CDR3 reads CASSSRTFDTQYF. The CDR3, as DNA: TGTGCCAGCAGTTCCCGGACATTTGATACGCAGTATTTT. The chain has TRBV12-3 or TRBV12-4 and TRBJ2-3; tentatively, D is TRBD1 (5 bases). V was clipped by 4 bases and J by 6 bases, with 11 bases between them. The CDR3 consists of 13 residues.

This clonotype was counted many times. This CDR3 is CASSSGTSEKLFF. The CDR3 DNA reads as TGCGCCAGCAGCTCCGGGACTTCAGAAAAACTGTTTTTT. This sequence joins TRBV5-1 and TRBJ1-4, with D possibly being TRBD1 (5 bases). The germline V gene has CDR1 SGHRS and CDR2 YFSETQ. V shed 3 bases and J shed 8 bases, with 11 bases lying between them. This CDR3 region has 13 residues.

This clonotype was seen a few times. The CDR3 bases are TGTGCCAGCAGCCCATGGGGATACGAGCAGTACTTC. It is translated as CASSPWGYEQYF. The genes are TRBV3-1 and TRBJ2-7; unclear D gene. Germline values: CDR1 LGHDT, CDR2 YNNKEL (reference sequence). There are 12 residues in the CDR3. Trimming pared 4 bases from V and 4 bases from J, leaving 8 bases between.

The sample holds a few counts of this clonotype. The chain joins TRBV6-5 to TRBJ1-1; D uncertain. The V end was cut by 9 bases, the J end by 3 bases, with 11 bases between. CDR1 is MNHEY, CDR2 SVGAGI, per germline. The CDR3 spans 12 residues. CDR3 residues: CASRYGDTEAFF. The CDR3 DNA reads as TGTGCCAGTAGATACGGGGACACTGAAGCTTTCTTT.

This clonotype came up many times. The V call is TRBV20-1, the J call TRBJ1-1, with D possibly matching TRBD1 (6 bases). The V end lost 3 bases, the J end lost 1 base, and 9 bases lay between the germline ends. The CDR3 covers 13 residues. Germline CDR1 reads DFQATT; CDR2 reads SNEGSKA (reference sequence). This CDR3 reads CSASGQQNTEAFF. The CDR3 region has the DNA TGCAGTGCTAGTGGACAGCAGAACACTGAAGCTTTCTTT.

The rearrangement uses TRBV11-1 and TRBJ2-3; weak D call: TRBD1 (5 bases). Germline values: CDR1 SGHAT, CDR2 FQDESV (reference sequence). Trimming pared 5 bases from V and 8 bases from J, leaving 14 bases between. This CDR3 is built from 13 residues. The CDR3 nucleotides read TGTGCCAGCAGCCGACGGACACCGCCTACGCAGTATTTT. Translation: CASSRRTPPTQYF. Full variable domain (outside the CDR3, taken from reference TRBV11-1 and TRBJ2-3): EAEVAQSPRYKITEKSQAVAFWCDPISGHATLYWYRQILGQGPELLVQFQDESVVDDSQLPKDRFSAERLKGVDSTLKIQPAELGDSAMYLCASSRRTPPTQYFGPGTRLTVL.

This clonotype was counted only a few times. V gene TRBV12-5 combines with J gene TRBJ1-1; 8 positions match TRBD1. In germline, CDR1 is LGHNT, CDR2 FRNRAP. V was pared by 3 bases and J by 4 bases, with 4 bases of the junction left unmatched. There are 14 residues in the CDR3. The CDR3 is CASGFLTGVTEAFF. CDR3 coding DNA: TGTGCTAGTGGTTTCCTGACAGGGGTCACTGAAGCTTTCTTT.

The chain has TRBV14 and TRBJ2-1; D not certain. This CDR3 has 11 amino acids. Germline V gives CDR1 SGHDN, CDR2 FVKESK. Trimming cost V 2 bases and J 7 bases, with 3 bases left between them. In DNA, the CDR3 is TGTGCCAGCAGCCAACAAAATGAGCAGTTCTTC. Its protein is CASSQQNEQFF.

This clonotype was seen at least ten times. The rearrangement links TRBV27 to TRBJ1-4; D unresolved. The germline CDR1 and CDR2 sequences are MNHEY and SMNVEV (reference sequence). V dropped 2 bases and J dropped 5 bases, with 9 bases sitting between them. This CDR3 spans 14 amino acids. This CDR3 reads CASSLAGRNEKLFF. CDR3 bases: TGTGCCAGCAGTTTAGCAGGCCGAAATGAAAAACTGTTTTTT.

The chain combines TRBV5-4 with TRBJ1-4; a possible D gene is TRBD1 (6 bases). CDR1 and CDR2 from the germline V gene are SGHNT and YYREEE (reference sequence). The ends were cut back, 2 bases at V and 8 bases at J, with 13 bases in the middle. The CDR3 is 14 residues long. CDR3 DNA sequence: TGTGCCAGCAGCTTACAGGGACCATCCGAAAAACTGTTTTTT. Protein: CASSLQGPSEKLFF.

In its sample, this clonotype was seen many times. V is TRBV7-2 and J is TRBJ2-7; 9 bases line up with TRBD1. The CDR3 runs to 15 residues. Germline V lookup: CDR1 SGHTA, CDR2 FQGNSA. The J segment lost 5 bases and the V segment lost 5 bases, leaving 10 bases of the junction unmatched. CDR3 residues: CASSHLGQGIHEQYF. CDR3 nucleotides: TGTGCCAGCAGCCATCTGGGACAGGGAATCCACGAGCAGTACTTC.

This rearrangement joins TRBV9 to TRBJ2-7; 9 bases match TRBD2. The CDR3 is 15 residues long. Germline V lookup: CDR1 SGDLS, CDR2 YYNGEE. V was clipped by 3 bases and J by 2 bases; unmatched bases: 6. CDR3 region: CASSEGSGSPYEQYF. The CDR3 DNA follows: TGTGCCAGCAGCGAGGGTAGCGGGAGCCCCTACGAGCAGTACTTC.

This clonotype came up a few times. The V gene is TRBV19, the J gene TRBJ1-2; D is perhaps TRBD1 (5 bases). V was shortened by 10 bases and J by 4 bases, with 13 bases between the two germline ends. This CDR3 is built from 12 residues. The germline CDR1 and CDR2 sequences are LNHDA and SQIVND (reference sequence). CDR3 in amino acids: CATGGGAYGYTF. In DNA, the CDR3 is TGTGCCACCGGGGGGGGTGCCTATGGCTACACCTTC.

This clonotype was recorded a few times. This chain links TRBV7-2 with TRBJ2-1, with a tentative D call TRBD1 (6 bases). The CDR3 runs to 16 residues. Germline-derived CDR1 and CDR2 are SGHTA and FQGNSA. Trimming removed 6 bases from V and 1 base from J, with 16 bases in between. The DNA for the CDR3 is TGTGCCAGCAGTACCCCCGGGACACTTTCCTACAATGAGCAGTTCTTC. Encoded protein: CASSTPGTLSYNEQFF.

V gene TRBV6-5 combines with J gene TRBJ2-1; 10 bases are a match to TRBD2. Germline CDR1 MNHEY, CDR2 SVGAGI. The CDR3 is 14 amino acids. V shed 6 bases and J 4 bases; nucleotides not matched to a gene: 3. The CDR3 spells CASRGLAPYNEQFF. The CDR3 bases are TGTGCCAGCAGGGGACTAGCGCCTTACAATGAGCAGTTCTTC.

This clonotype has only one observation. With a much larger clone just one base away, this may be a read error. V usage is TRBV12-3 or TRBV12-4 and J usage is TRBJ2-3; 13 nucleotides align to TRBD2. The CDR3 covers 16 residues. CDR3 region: CTSSPRTSGGTDTQYF. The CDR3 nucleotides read TGTACCAGCAGTCCCCGGACTAGCGGGGGAACAGATACGCAGTATTTT.

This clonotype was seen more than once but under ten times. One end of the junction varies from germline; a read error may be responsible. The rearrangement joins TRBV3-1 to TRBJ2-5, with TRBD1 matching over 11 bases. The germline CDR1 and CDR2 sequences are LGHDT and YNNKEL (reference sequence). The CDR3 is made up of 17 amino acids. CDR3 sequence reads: CASSQVGTGGPQGTQYF. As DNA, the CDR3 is TGTGCCAGCAGCCAAGTGGGGACAGGGGGTCCCCAAGGGACCCAGTACTTC.

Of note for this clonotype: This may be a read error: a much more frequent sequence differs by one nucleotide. CDR3 loop: CASSLDNRPGSGYGYTF. The CDR3 nucleotides read TGCGCCAGCAGCTTGGACAATCGTCCCGGATCGGGCTATGGCTACACCTTC. The J gene is TRBJ1-2, the V gene TRBV5-1; D call uncertain. This CDR3 comprises 17 residues. Germline V CDR1 and CDR2: SGHRS, YFSETQ. Trimming took off 0 bases at V and 4 bases at J, with 19 bases between the two ends.

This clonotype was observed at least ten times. This CDR3 reads CASSLAIGDRSYEQYF. CDR3 nucleotides: TGTGCCAGCAGCTTAGCAATAGGGGACCGCTCCTACGAGCAGTACTTC. The rearrangement joins TRBV7-9 to TRBJ2-7, with D perhaps TRBD1 or TRBD2 (5 bases each). V was trimmed by 0 bases and J by 0 bases, leaving 12 bases between them. This CDR3 is 16 amino acids long. CDR1 and CDR2 (germline): SEHNR, FQNEAQ (reference sequence).

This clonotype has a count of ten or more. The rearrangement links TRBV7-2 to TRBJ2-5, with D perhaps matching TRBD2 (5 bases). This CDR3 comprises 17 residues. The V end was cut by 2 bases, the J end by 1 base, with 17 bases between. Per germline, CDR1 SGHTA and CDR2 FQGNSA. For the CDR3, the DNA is TGTGCCAGCAGCTTAAATCGGGGAGCTACCCCCCAAGAGACCCAGTACTTC. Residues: CASSLNRGATPQETQYF.

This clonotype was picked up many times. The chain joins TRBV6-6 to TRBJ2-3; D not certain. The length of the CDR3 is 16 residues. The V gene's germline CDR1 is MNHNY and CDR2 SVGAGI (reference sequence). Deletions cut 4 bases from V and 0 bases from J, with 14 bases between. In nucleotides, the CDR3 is TGTGCCAGCAGTTCCAAACTTCGTGTGAGCACAGATACGCAGTATTTT. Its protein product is CASSSKLRVSTDTQYF.

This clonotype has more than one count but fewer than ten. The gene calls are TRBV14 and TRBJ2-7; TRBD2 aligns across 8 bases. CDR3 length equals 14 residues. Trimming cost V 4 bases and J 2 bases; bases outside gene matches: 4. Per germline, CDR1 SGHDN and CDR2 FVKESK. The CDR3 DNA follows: TGTGCCAGCAGCCTCGCGGGAGGACCCTACGAGCAGTACTTC. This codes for CASSLAGGPYEQYF. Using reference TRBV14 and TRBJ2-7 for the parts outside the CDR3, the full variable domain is EAGVTQFPSHSVIEKGQTVTLRCDPISGHDNLYWYRRVMGKEIKFLLHFVKESKQDESGMPNNRFLAERTGGTYSTLKVQPAELEDSGVYFCASSLAGGPYEQYFGPGTRLTVT.